The following is a TCR beta chain sequence with its context. The sample comes from a study of blood T cell repertoires in COVID-19. Study-level background: The origin of the acute and convalescent COVID-19 samples was the United States, Italy and Spain. T cells, B-cell-depleted T cells, or PBMCs provided the cDNA or gDNA that served as material.

The germline gives CDR1 MNHNS, CDR2 SASEGT. Trimming took 1 base from V and 7 from J; bases not matched to a gene: 5. The CDR3 is made up of 15 amino acids. In the source study's methods: How many nucleated cells were present was estimated from reference gene primer amplification. Sequencing used immunoSEQ multiplex PCR; TCRdb keeps in-frame clones, though not all of them. V, J and clone size are taken as reported in that table, and D and trimming were inferred from the DNA itself. The repertoire includes about 130,000 clones, nearly 70% of them detected once, and about 1.9% sits in the top ten. The source material was peripheral blood. The chain combines TRBV6-1 with TRBJ2-1; 9 bases agree with TRBD2. This receptor was identified in a woman in her seventies with acute or convalescent COVID-19. For the CDR3, the DNA is TGTGCCAGCAGTGAAGGGGCGGGAGGGCCGAATGAGCAGTTCTTC. Protein: CASSEGAGGPNEQFF.